The clone carrying this T cell receptor beta chain was recorded a few times. Its specificity is unknown. This specimen comes from a study of spatial heterogeneity in lung cancer. Study-wide context: Detected beta-chain sequences consistently exceeded alpha-chain sequences. Study findings and constraints: There were more appearances of ubiquitous expanded tumor TCRs in blood at resection than at follow-up.

Each TCR cDNA molecule carried a unique molecular identifier. Each CDR3 protein is one row after TCRdb ran MiXCR on the 5' RACE reads. The repertoire has about 92,000 distinct CDR3 sequences, approximately 12% of them found once; the top ten carry roughly 41%. Time point: sample taken at primary tumor resection. From tumor, nontumor lung or frozen PBMC, whole RNA was taken unsorted for sequencing. Samples came from 65 to 75 TRACERx patients with untreated early-stage lung cancer. Sequences were derived from PBMCs, sampled at surgery. This clonotype originated in a male donor with early-stage non-small cell lung cancer.

CDR3 nucleotides: TGTGCCAGTAGCATGGAGGGCCCACAAGAGACCCAGTACTTC. Translated: CASSMEGPQETQYF. The chain combines TRBV19 with TRBJ2-5; D perhaps matches TRBD2 (6 bases). The CDR3 extends over 14 amino acids. In germline, CDR1 is LNHDA, CDR2 SQIVND (reference sequence). The germline V and J ends were trimmed by 6 bases and 2 bases, with 13 bases remaining between them.